The 6 T cell receptor beta chains in this list originate from one sample, sequenced in a study of blood T cell repertoires in COVID-19. TCRdb's copy holds only in-frame clones and misses some; the assay was immunoSEQ multiplex PCR. The sample has 130,000 to 150,000 clones, about four fifths seen once; the top ten hold 4% to 5%. Sequencing was performed on peripheral blood. These receptors all stem from a woman in her 70s with COVID-19, enrolled during active disease.

The rearrangement uses TRBV28 and TRBJ1-5; D unresolved. This CDR3 is built from 16 residues. The V gene's germline CDR1 is MDHEN and CDR2 SYDVKM. V shed 2 bases and J shed 5 bases, with 16 bases lying between them. CDR3 DNA: TGTGCCAGCAGTTTAATCTCCGGGATTAAGGATCAGCCCCAGCATTTT. Amino acid sequence: CASSLISGIKDQPQHF.

This clone showed up just a few times. The rearrangement joins TRBV5-4 to TRBJ2-7; D is possibly TRBD2 (6 bases). Germline assignment: CDR1 SGHNT and CDR2 YYREEE (reference sequence). The CDR3 consists of 15 residues. V lost 3 bases and J lost 3, with 16 bases in between. Here the CDR3 reads CASSSYGGLVYEQYF. In DNA, the CDR3 is TGTGCCAGCAGCTCGTACGGGGGTTTAGTCTACGAGCAGTACTTC.

The chain has TRBV30 and TRBJ1-2, with TRBD1 matching 7 bases. The germline CDR1 and CDR2 sequences are GTSNPN and SVGIG (reference sequence). This CDR3 is 12 amino acids long. The J segment lost 6 bases and the V segment lost 4 bases, leaving 5 bases of the junction unmatched. In DNA, the CDR3 is TGTGCCTGGAACAGGGGAACGCATGGCTACACCTTC. Translating it yields CAWNRGTHGYTF.

This clone was found once. This chain connects TRBV7-8 to TRBJ2-7, with 7 bases that match TRBD1. Germline V gives CDR1 SGHVS, CDR2 FQNEAQ. This CDR3 region has 13 residues. Germline trimming cut 3 bases from V and 6 bases from J; bases unmatched to any gene: 5. CDR3 bases: TGTGCCAGCAGCTTCAAACAGGGGAGCGAGCAGTACTTC. It codes for CASSFKQGSEQYF.

This chain connects TRBV4-2 to TRBJ2-3, with 10 nucleotides matching TRBD2. The CDR3 spans 20 residues. J was trimmed by 3 bases and V by 3 bases; bases with no gene match: 18. The V gene's germline CDR1 is LGHNA and CDR2 YNFKEQ. The CDR3 DNA reads TGTGCCAGCAGCCATGATCCCCCGAGCGGGGGGGCCGGTAGGACAGATACGCAGTATTTT. It encodes CASSHDPPSGGAGRTDTQYF.

This clone was observed a single time. J is TRBJ2-5 and V is TRBV3-1 (or the pseudogene TRBV3-2); 14 nucleotides agree with TRBD2. This CDR3 contains 16 residues. The V gene end was trimmed by 4 bases and the J gene end by 4 bases; junction bases not matched to a gene: 5. CDR1 is LGHDT, CDR2 YNNKEL, per germline (reference sequence). In nucleotides, the CDR3 is TGTGCCAGCAGCCTAGGGACTAGCGGGAGAATAGAGACCCAGTACTTC. Translated: CASSLGTSGRIETQYF.